This TCR beta chain was found in a study of beta chain features in type 1 diabetes. Overall study findings and caveats: For type 1 diabetes patients, VDJ junctions showed fewer insertions and more deletions. Significant though moderate, a shortening of TCRB CDR3s appeared in all four CD4+ subsets of Type 1 diabetes patients. A PCR bias possibly favoring shorter templates would apply equally to patients and controls.

This clone has more than one count but fewer than ten. What it binds is not known. The single heparinised draw taken from each donor contained around 120 mL of blood on average. Expressed TCRB transcripts were sequenced because the isolated RNA had all been reverse transcribed beforehand. Sequenced naive, central memory and regulatory T cell samples produced an average of about 3.57 million reads. TCRdb's table, derived via immunoSEQ multiplex PCR, lists solely in-frame clones and lacks some. The sample gives 250,000 to 350,000 clones, 14% of which show up once; less than 0.02% is in the top ten. This CDR3 spans 14 amino acids. Trimming cost V 4 bases and J 7 bases; bases outside gene matches: 4. Germline V CDR1 and CDR2: SEHNR, FQNEAQ (reference sequence).

The chain is built from TRBV7-9 and TRBJ1-4; 9 bases line up with TRBD1. Specimen: naive CD4+ T cells from blood. The TCR comes from a man aged 25 to 45 with type 1 diabetes. The CDR3 reads CASSSGQGGEKLFF. The CDR3 coding sequence is TGTGCCAGCAGCTCGGGACAGGGAGGTGAAAAACTGTTTTTT.